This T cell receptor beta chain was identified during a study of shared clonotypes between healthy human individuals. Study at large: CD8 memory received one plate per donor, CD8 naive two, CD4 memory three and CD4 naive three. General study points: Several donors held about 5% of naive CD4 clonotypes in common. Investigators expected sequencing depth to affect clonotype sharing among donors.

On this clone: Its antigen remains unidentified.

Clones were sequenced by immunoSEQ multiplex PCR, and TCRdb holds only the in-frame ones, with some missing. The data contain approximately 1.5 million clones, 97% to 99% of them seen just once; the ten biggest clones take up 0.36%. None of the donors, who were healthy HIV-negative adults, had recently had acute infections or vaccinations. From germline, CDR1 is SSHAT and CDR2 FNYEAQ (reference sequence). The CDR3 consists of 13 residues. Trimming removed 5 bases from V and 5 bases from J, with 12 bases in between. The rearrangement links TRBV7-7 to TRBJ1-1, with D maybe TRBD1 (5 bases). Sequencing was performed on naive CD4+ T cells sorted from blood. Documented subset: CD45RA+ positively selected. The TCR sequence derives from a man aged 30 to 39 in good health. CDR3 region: CASSPQALTEAFF. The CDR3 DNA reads TGTGCCAGCAGCCCACAGGCACTTACTGAAGCTTTCTTT.